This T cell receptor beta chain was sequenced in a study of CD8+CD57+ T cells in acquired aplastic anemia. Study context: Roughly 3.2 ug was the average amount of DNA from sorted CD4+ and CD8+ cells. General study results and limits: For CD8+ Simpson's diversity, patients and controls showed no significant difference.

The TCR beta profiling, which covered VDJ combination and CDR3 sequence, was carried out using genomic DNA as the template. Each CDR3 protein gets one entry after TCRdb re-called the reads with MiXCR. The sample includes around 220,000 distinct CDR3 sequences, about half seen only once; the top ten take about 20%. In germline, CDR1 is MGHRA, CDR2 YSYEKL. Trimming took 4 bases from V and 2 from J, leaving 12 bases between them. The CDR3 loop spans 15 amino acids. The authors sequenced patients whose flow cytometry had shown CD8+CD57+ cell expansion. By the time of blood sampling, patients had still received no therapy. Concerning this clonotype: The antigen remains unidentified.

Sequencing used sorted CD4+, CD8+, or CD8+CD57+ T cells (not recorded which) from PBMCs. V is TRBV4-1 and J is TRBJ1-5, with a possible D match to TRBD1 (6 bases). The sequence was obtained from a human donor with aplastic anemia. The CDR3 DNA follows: TGCGCCAGCAGCCCCCGGGACATAGGCAATCAGCCCCAGCATTTT. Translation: CASSPRDIGNQPQHF.